The next 5 T cell receptor beta chains were all read from a single sample in a study of Graves' ophthalmopathy and Graves' hyperthyroidism. Researchers took RNA transcripts and amplified TCR beta CDR3 regions from them. RT-PCR in the first round used HTBI primers; a second-round multiplex PCR followed. Via MiXCR, TCRdb re-called the multiplex PCR reads, giving one row per CDR3 protein. The profile shows over 650,000 distinct CDR3 sequences, under 50% of them singletons. Sequences were obtained from peripheral blood. Receptor source: an adult man with Graves' ophthalmopathy.

For this clonotype: Given a much more abundant clone one base away, this may be a read error. V is TRBV9 and J is TRBJ2-5; 9 bases fit TRBD2. Germline V lookup: CDR1 SGDLS, CDR2 YYNGEE. The CDR3 contains 15 residues. CDR3 in amino acids: CAGSSGGGGAETQYF. As DNA, the CDR3 is TGTGCCGGCAGCAGCGGGGGCGGGGGGGCAGAGACCCAGTACTTC.

This clonotype was detected a few times. V is TRBV5-1 and J is TRBJ1-3; TRBD1 is a possible D gene (6 bases). CDR3 length: 17 amino acids. Trimming shortened V by 4 bases and J by 0 bases, and 17 bases separated the two germline ends. The V gene's germline CDR1 is SGHRS and CDR2 YFSETQ. CDR3 sequence reads: CASSLTGPTSSGNTIYF. The CDR3 DNA sequence: TGCGCCAGCAGCCTCACAGGGCCGACTAGCTCTGGAAACACCATATATTTT.

The chain has TRBV25-1 and TRBJ1-3; TRBD1 might be the D (5 bases). The CDR3 length is 14 residues. V was trimmed by 7 bases and J by 0 bases, leaving 10 bases between them. Germline V CDR1 and CDR2: MGHDK, SYGVNS. The CDR3, as DNA: TGTGCCAGCAAGGGGACTCACTCTGGAAACACCATATATTTT. Its protein product is CASKGTHSGNTIYF.

The genes are TRBV7-9 and TRBJ1-2, with TRBD1 identical over 8 bases. The CDR3 has 15 residues. Germline-derived CDR1 and CDR2 are SEHNR and FQNEAQ (reference sequence). V was clipped by 3 bases and J by 0 bases; unmatched bases: 3. The CDR3 loop reads CASSFGTGSNYGYTF. CDR3 bases: TGTGCCAGCAGCTTCGGGACAGGCTCTAACTATGGCTACACCTTC.

The chain employs TRBV9 and TRBJ2-2; D remains unclear. Germline values: CDR1 SGDLS, CDR2 YYNGEE. The CDR3 totals 16 residues. With 0 bases removed from V and 3 bases from J, the gap between germline ends came to 12 bases. The CDR3 nucleotides are TGTGCCAGCAGCGTAGATGGGCGCAGCTACACCGGGGAGCTGTTTTTT. Translating gives CASSVDGRSYTGELFF.